This TCR beta chain was profiled in a study of T cell responses to AZD1222 COVID-19 vaccine. The data were produced by immunoSEQ multiplex PCR, yet TCRdb's version contains in-frame clones alone and is incomplete. Seen here are roughly 84,000 clones, approximately 90% observed once, and the top ten hold approximately 1.4%. General study findings and limits: Two AZD1222 administrations were followed by greater Spike-specific TCR breadth and depth. Seropositivity was recorded at baseline in only a handful of AZD1222 recipients. Clonal diversity was possibly underestimated; the donors were predominantly white British and more often female.

Germline values: CDR1 SGHRS, CDR2 YFSETQ. The CDR3 extends over 18 amino acids. With 4 bases clipped from V and 3 bases from J, the junction kept 15 bases outside the gene matches. This clone was recorded at least ten times. The antigen remains undetermined. The chain joins TRBV5-1 to TRBJ2-7; 11 bases fit TRBD2. This TCR was recovered from an adult in good health. Sample: peripheral blood, taken on day 0 of AZD1222 vaccination. In nucleotides, the CDR3 is TGCGCCAGCAGCGCGCCGTCCAAACCGGGACTAGCGGTCTACGAGCAGTACTTC. This translates into CASSAPSKPGLAVYEQYF. The whole variable domain, remainder taken from reference TRBV5-1 and TRBJ2-7, is KAGVTQTPRYLIKTRGQQVTLSCSPISGHRSVSWYQQTPGQGLQFLFEYFSETQRNKGNFPGRFSGRQFSNSRSEMNVSTLELGDSALYLCASSAPSKPGLAVYEQYFGPGTRLTVT.